This T cell receptor (beta chain) stems from a study of shared clonotypes between healthy human individuals. Study-wide results and caveats: The researchers took only blood, and tissue repertoires probably look different.

The sequencing of unsorted PBMC DNA took place on ten immunoSEQ deep assay plates. Here immunoSEQ multiplex PCR was the method, and the copy in TCRdb shows in-frame clones only, minus some. The data hold a few hundred thousand clones, with around 80% observed a single time. On this clone: What it binds is not known.

Trimming removed 0 bases from V and 4 bases from J; junction bases left unmatched: 12. The germline V gene has CDR1 SQVTM and CDR2 ANQGSEA. This CDR3 region has 19 residues. This sequence originates from a woman aged 40 to 49 in good health. Some clones in this sample may be carry-over from other donors' samples. The specimen sequenced was PBMCs. The J gene is TRBJ2-3, the V gene TRBV29-1; 14 nucleotides align to TRBD2. The CDR3 loop reads CSVEDRRGLAGVGPDTQYF. For the CDR3, the DNA is TGCAGCGTTGAAGATCGCAGGGGACTAGCGGGAGTCGGGCCAGATACGCAGTATTTT.